These 3 T cell receptor beta chains came from one sample sequenced in a study of metastatic and nonmetastatic thyroid tumors. TCRdb re-clonotyped the PCR reads through MiXCR. The sample carries approximately 16,000 clones, more than 20% recorded once. No treatment had been given to any patient before thyroid surgery. Sequenced material: blood. These receptors came from a male donor with papillary thyroid cancer or a benign thyroid nodule (not recorded which). Some clones in this sample may be carry-over from other donors' samples.

This clone was seen many times. The chain carries TRBV6-4 and TRBJ1-4; possible D gene TRBD1, 5 bases. The CDR3 is made up of 15 amino acids. Germline V gives CDR1 MRHNA, CDR2 SNTAGT. V gave up 3 bases and J gave up 8 bases, with 16 bases separating them. CDR3 in amino acids: CASSEVPGQSEKLFF. The CDR3 DNA sequence: TGTGCCAGCAGTGAGGTCCCAGGGCAAAGCGAAAAACTGTTTTTT.

This clone was observed a few times. In DNA, the CDR3 is TGTGCCAGTAGTATGGGGACTAGCGGCGAGCAGTACTTC. Amino acid sequence: CASSMGTSGEQYF. V gene TRBV19 combines with J gene TRBJ2-7, with TRBD2 matching over 11 bases. The J segment lost 6 bases and the V segment lost 3 bases, leaving 1 base of the junction unmatched. This CDR3 spans 13 amino acids. Germline CDR1 is LNHDA and CDR2 is SQIVND (reference sequence). The full variable domain, with the rest looked up from reference TRBV19 and TRBJ2-7, is DGGITQSPKYLFRKEGQNVTLSCEQNLNHDAMYWYRQDPGQGLRLIYYSQIVNDFQKGDIAEGYSVSREKKESFPLTVTSAQKNPTAFYLCASSMGTSGEQYFGPGTRLTVT.

By sample fraction, this clone is medium-sized. The rearrangement joins TRBV20-1 to TRBJ2-7, with 13 bases that match TRBD2. In germline, CDR1 is DFQATT, CDR2 SNEGSKA (reference sequence). V gave up 3 bases and J gave up 2 bases; unmatched junction bases: 7. The length of the CDR3 is 16 residues. The CDR3 spells CSASLPGLAGPYEQYF. The DNA of the CDR3 is TGCAGTGCTAGCCTACCGGGACTAGCGGGGCCCTACGAGCAGTACTTC.